What follows are 8 T cell receptor beta chains derived from one specimen sequenced in a study of TIL therapy for anti-PD-1-resistant metastatic lung cancer. The immunoSEQ assay was v3. Here immunoSEQ multiplex PCR was the method, and the copy in TCRdb shows in-frame clones only, minus some. The table records some 90,000 clones, around three fifths of them present only once. Documented time point: pre-treatment sample, taken before nivolumab and TIL therapy. Most excised metastases sampled were pleural nodules or supraclavicular lymph nodes. This specimen was tumor tissue, taken at baseline. All receptors come from a person between 25 and 79 years old with non-small cell lung cancer.

Worth noting for this clone: The junction departs from the called germline gene at one end, perhaps through a read error. The CDR3 spells CASSRLLFSDF. The DNA for the CDR3 is TGTGCCAGCTCACGCTTATTGTTTTCTGACTTC. The rearrangement joins TRBV18 to TRBJ2-5; no firm D call. The CDR3 is made up of 11 amino acids. Germline V lookup: CDR1 KGHSH, CDR2 LQKENI.

The genes are TRBV28 and TRBJ2-3; 12 bases agree with TRBD2. CDR1 and CDR2 from the germline V gene are MDHEN and SYDVKM. Trimming took 6 bases from V and 5 from J; bases not matched to a gene: 15. CDR3 length: 18 amino acids. The CDR3 loop is CASSELAGGPSGIDTQYF. The CDR3 DNA follows: TGTGCCAGCAGCGAACTAGCGGGAGGACCTTCGGGCATAGATACGCAGTATTTT.

This chain links TRBV18 with TRBJ1-1; D not resolved. Trimming pared 0 bases from V and 4 bases from J, leaving 6 bases between. There are 13 residues in the CDR3. CDR1 and CDR2 from the germline V gene are KGHSH and LQKENI. This chain's CDR3 is CASSPPSVTEAFF. The CDR3 nucleotides are TGTGCCAGCTCACCACCTAGTGTCACTGAAGCTTTCTTT.

The chain links TRBV6-5 to TRBJ1-1, with 7 bases that match TRBD1. Germline CDR1 MNHEY, CDR2 SVGAGI. The CDR3 spans 13 residues. J lost 6 bases, V lost 7 bases, and 8 bases had no gene match. The chain's CDR3 is CASKKTGVAEAFF. CDR3 DNA: TGTGCCAGCAAAAAAACAGGGGTAGCTGAAGCTTTCTTT.

This clone was recorded once. The rearrangement joins TRBV29-1 to TRBJ2-7; D is possibly TRBD1 or TRBD2 (5 bases each). There are 13 residues in the CDR3. Between the trimmed V and J ends, which lost 3 bases and 0 bases, there was a span of 9 bases. CDR1 and CDR2 from the germline V gene are SQVTM and ANQGSEA. In DNA form, the CDR3 reads TGCAGCGTTGAGAGGGGTTCCTCCTACGAGCAGTACTTC. Residues: CSVERGSSYEQYF.

The V and J genes are TRBV18 and TRBJ2-7, with TRBD1 matching 8 bases. V lost 5 bases, J lost 2 bases, and 5 bases stayed unmatched. This CDR3 contains 14 residues. CDR1 KGHSH and CDR2 LQKENI come from the germline V gene. The CDR3 nucleotides are TGTGCCAGCTCATCCCGGGACAGGACCTACGAGCAGTACTTC. This gives the protein CASSSRDRTYEQYF.

The chain uses TRBV2 and TRBJ1-6, with D perhaps matching TRBD1 (5 bases). The CDR3 totals 13 residues. Looked up from germline, CDR1 is SNHLY and CDR2 is FYNNEI. V gave up 4 bases and J gave up 10 bases, with 11 bases separating them. The CDR3: CASSAGSGSPLHF. CDR3 bases: TGTGCCAGCAGTGCAGGGTCTGGCTCACCCCTCCACTTT. Complete variable domain (other parts from reference TRBV2 and TRBJ1-6): EPEVTQTPSHQVTQMGQEVILRCVPISNHLYFYWYRQILGQKVEFLVSFYNNEISEKSEIFDDQFSVERPDGSNFTLKIRSTKLEDSAMYFCASSAGSGSPLHFGNGTRLTVT.

The table lists this clone with a count of one. The chain couples TRBV7-8 to TRBJ2-3; 8 nucleotides agree with TRBD2. V shed 4 bases, J shed 5 bases, and the junction held 5 bases outside the gene matches. The CDR3 totals 14 residues. Germline loops: CDR1 SGHVS, CDR2 FQNEAQ. Here the CDR3 reads CASSSDGTRDTQYF. The CDR3 nucleotides read TGTGCCAGCAGCTCAGACGGGACTAGAGATACGCAGTATTTT. The full variable domain, completed using reference TRBV7-8 and TRBJ2-3, is GAGVSQSPRYKVAKRGQDVALRCDPISGHVSLFWYQQALGQGPEFLTYFQNEAQLDKSGLPSDRFFAERPEGSVSTLKIQRTQQEDSAVYLCASSSDGTRDTQYFGPGTRLTVL.